This T cell receptor beta chain comes out of a study of cytomegalovirus exposure and HLA in healthy donors. Study-level findings and limits: What was likely a sequencing artifact was a cluster of highly shared sequence variants. No immune exposure information besides CMV serostatus was available.

For this clone: Its antigen is not known.

V lost 6 bases and J lost 3; bases outside the gene matches: 4. In germline, CDR1 is WSHSY, CDR2 SAAADI. This CDR3 is 13 amino acids long. Primers included in the PCR were 60 Vbeta and 13 Jbeta primers. Using immunoSEQ multiplex PCR, the repertoire was profiled, and TCRdb retains in-frame clones only, with some absent. The data contain some 120,000 clones, approximately 70% of them singletons. The sequenced material came from PBMCs. The V gene is TRBV10-2, the J gene TRBJ1-2; TRBD1 agrees at 7 bases. The TCR was taken from a man aged 30-40 years in good health and CMV-seropositive. In DNA, the CDR3 is TGCGCCAGCAGAGGGGGCGCGGACTATGGCTACACCTTC. Protein product: CASRGGADYGYTF.